The present T cell receptor (beta chain) was sequenced within a study of T cells in Graves' hyperthyroidism and ophthalmopathy. Trimming shortened V by 2 bases and J by 1 base, and 18 bases separated the two germline ends. This CDR3 spans 17 amino acids. CDR1 is SGHDT and CDR2 is YYEEEE in the germline V gene. Authors of the study amplified TCR beta CDR3 regions from RNA transcripts. Initially, a first-round RT-PCR of the TCR CDR3 employed the HTBI primer set. TCRdb called the multiplex PCR reads again in MiXCR, with one record for every CDR3 protein. The top ten clones hold 25% to 35% of a sample with around 350,000 distinct CDR3 sequences, 15% to 19% of them seen once. Patients with uncontrolled infections, other autoimmune diseases, pregnancy or lactation were excluded. Blood from later-ophthalmopathy patients was taken at first hyperthyroidism diagnosis. This sample holds PBMCs from roughly 10 ml fresh peripheral blood.

This sequence was found in a woman between 18 and 30 years old with Graves' hyperthyroidism that later progressed to Graves' ophthalmopathy. Source material: blood. The gene calls are TRBV5-6 and TRBJ1-1, with D possibly TRBD1 on 5 matching bases. This chain's CDR3 is CASSFSRGALRNTEAFF. The CDR3 nucleotides read TGTGCCAGCAGCTTTTCGAGGGGCGCACTTAGGAACACTGAAGCTTTCTTT. Drawing the rest from reference TRBV5-6 and TRBJ1-1, the complete variable domain is DAGVTQSPTHLIKTRGQQVTLRCSPKSGHDTVSWYQQALGQGPQFIFQYYEEEERQRGNFPDRFSGHQFPNYSSELNVNALLLGDSALYLCASSFSRGALRNTEAFFGQGTRLTVV.